This entry concerns a single T cell receptor beta chain. Germline V CDR1 and CDR2: DFQATT, SNEGSKA (reference sequence). J gave up 4 bases and V 3 bases, and 11 bases lay outside the gene matches. This CDR3 is built from 15 residues. The data stem from a study of blood T cell repertoires in COVID-19. Profiled with immunoSEQ multiplex PCR; TCRdb holds only in-frame clones, not every one. The sample holds more than 35,000 clones, roughly 85% seen once. The sequence was collected from a human donor in a cohort sampled during active COVID-19. The chain combines TRBV20-1 with TRBJ1-2, with 7 bases fitting TRBD1. Sequencing was done on a sample of peripheral blood. The CDR3 reads CSASVPGTEGYGYTF. The CDR3 DNA follows: TGCAGTGCTAGTGTACCCGGGACAGAAGGCTATGGCTACACCTTC.